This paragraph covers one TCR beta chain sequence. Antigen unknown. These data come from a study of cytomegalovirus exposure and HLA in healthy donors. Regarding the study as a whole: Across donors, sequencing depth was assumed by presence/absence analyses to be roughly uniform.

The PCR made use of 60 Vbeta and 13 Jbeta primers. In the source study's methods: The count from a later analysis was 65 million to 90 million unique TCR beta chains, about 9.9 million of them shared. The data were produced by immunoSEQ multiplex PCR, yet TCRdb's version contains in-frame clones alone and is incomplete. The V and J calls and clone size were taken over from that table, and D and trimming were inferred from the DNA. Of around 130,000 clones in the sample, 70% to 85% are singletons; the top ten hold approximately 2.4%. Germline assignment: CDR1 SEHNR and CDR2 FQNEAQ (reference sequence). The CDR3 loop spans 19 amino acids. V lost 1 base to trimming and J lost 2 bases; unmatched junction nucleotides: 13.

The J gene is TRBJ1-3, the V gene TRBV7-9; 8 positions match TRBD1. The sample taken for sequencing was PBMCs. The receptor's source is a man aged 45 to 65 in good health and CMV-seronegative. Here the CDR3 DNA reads TGTGCCAGCAGCTTAGGACAGGGGAGTTATGGTTGGCCTGGAAACACCATATATTTT. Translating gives CASSLGQGSYGWPGNTIYF.